This entry features one T cell receptor beta chain sequence. Its antigen is as yet unknown. The sample is drawn from a study of shared clonotypes between healthy human individuals. About the study: A donor's plate count was three for CD4 naive and three for CD4 memory; CD8 naive had two and CD8 memory one. Study-level points and caveats: The study found lower generation probabilities in non-shared clonotypes than in those shared by all four donors. Clonotype sharing across several donors was observed for around 4.8% of naive CD4 clonotypes.

Here immunoSEQ multiplex PCR was the method, and the copy in TCRdb shows in-frame clones only, minus some. Seen here are some 580,000 clones, about 96% observed once, and the top ten hold 0.045% to 0.07%. Per germline, CDR1 SGHNT and CDR2 YENEEA. This CDR3 comprises 15 residues. Trimming pared 1 base from V and 4 bases from J, leaving 8 bases between. Caucasian adults living in Nashville, Tennessee, provided all samples. This TCR was sampled from a woman under 40 in good health. The chain couples TRBV11-3 to TRBJ2-6, with D hard to call. Sequences were obtained from naive CD4+ T cells sorted from blood. The subset was: CD45RA+ positively selected. CDR3: CASSLGGSGANVLTF. The CDR3 DNA is TGTGCCAGCAGCTTAGGGGGATCAGGGGCCAACGTCCTGACTTTC. Supplemented by reference TRBV11-3 and TRBJ2-6, the full variable domain reads EAGVVQSPRYKIIEKKQPVAFWCNPISGHNTLYWYLQNLGQGPELLIRYENEEAVDDSQLPKDRFSAERLKGVDSTLKIQPAELGDSAVYLCASSLGGSGANVLTFGAGSRLTVL.